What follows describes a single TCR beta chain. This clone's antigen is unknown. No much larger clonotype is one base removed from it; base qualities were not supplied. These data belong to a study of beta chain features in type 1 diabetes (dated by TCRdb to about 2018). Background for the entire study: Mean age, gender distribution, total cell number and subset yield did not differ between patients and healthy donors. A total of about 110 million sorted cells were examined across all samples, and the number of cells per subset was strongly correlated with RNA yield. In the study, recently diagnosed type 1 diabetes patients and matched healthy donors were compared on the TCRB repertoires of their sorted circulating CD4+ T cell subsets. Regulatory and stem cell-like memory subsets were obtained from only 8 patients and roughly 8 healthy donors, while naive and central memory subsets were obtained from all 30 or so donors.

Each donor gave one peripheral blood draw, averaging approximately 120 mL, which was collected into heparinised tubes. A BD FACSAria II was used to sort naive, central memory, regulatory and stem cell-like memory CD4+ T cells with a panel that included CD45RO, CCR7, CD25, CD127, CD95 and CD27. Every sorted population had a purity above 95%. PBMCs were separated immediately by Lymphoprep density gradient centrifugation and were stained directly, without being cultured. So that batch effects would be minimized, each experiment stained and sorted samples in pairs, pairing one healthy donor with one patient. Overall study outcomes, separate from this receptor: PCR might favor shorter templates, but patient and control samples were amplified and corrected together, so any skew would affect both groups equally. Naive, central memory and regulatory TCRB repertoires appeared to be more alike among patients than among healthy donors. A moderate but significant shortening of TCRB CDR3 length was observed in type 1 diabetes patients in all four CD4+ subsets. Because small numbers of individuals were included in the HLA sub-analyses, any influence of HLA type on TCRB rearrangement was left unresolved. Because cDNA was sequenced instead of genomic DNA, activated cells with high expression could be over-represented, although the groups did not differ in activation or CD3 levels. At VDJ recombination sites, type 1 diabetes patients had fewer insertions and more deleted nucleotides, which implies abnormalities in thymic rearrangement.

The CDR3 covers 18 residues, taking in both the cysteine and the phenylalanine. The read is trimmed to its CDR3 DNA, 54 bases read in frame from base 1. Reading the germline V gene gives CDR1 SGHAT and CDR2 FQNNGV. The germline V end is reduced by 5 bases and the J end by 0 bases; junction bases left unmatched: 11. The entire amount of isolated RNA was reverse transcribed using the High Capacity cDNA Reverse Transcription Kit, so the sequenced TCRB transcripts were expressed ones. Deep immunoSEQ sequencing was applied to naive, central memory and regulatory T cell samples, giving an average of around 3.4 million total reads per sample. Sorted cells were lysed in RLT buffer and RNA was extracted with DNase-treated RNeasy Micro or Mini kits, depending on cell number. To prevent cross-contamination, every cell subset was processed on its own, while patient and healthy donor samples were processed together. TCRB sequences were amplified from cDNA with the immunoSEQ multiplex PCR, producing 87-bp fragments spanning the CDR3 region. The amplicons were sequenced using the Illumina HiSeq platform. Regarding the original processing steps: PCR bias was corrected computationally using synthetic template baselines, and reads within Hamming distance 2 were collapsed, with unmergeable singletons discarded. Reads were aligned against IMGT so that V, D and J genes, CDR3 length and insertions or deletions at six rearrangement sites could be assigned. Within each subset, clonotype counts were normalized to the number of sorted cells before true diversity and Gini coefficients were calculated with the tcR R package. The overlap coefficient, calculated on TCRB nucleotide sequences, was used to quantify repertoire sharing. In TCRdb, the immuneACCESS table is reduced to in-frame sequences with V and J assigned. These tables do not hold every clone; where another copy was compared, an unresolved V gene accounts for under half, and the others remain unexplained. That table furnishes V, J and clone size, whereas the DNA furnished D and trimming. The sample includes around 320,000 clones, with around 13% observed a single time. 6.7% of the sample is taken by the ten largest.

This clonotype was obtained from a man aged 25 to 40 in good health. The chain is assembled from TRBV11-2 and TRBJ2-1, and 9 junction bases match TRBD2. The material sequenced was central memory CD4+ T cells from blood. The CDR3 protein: CASSPKGTSFYSYNEQFF. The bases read TGTGCCAGCAGCCCAAAAGGGACTAGCTTCTACTCCTACAATGAGCAGTTCTTC. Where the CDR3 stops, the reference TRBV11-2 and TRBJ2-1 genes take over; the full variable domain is EAGVAQSPRYKIIEKRQSVAFWCNPISGHATLYWYQQILGQGPKLLIQFQNNGVVDDSQLPKDRFSAERLKGVDSTLKIQPAKLEDSAVYLCASSPKGTSFYSYNEQFFGPGTRLTVL.